These 3 T cell receptor beta chains came from one sample sequenced in a study of neurological immune-mediated disorders (dated by TCRdb to 2018 to 2020). Receptors were amplified or captured by 5' RACE. Instrument used: Illumina HiSeq 2500. Through fastp at Q25 and MiXCR, TCRdb rebuilt clones from the public reads, retaining in-frame beta chains. Every distinct CDR3 protein forms one entry, paired with its most common genes and DNA. The sample includes tens of thousands of distinct CDR3 sequences, with around 4% observed a single time. The top ten clones comprise approximately 1.5% of the sample. Source material: PBMCs. The receptors come from a man aged 30 to 39 with multiple sclerosis.

This clonotype was detected ten times or more. This chain uses TRBV3-1 with TRBJ2-7; D is uncertain. The CDR3 extends over 12 amino acids. Germline V gene lookup returns CDR1 LGHDT and CDR2 YNNKEL (reference sequence). Trimming took off 4 bases at V and 7 bases at J, with 11 bases between the two ends. The CDR3 DNA reads as TGTGCCAGCAGCCCAGAAATGGGGGAGCAGTACTTC. Residues: CASSPEMGEQYF.

This clonotype was counted ten times or more. The genes are TRBV5-1 and TRBJ2-7, with 10 bases identical to TRBD2. Germline V lookup: CDR1 SGHRS, CDR2 YFSETQ. The CDR3 loop spans 15 amino acids. The ends lost 0 bases at V and 3 bases at J; junction bases unmatched: 3. The CDR3 sequence is CASSLGLAGVYEQYF. The CDR3 DNA follows: TGCGCCAGCAGCTTGGGGCTAGCGGGAGTCTACGAGCAGTACTTC.

This clonotype appeared many times. The chain uses TRBV3-1 and TRBJ2-5; the D gene is possibly TRBD2 (6 bases). Trimming took 2 bases from V and 7 from J, leaving 11 bases between them. The CDR3 spans 13 residues. CDR1 is LGHDT and CDR2 is YNNKEL in the germline V gene (reference sequence). The CDR3 DNA sequence: TGTGCCAGCAGCCAACGGGGGTCGGTGACCCAGTACTTC. Amino acid sequence: CASSQRGSVTQYF.